Here is one TCR beta chain with its context. Assay: immunoSEQ multiplex PCR; the TCRdb copy retains only in-frame clones and omits some. This sample yields around 280,000 clones, of which around four fifths are seen a single time; about 4% belongs to the top ten. This specimen comes from a study of blood T cell repertoires in COVID-19. Study in general: Some COVID-19 samples were acute and others convalescent; all came from the United States, Italy and Spain. T cells, B-cell-depleted T cells, or PBMCs supplied cDNA or gDNA.

This CDR3 spans 17 amino acids. V lost 7 bases to trimming and J lost 7 bases; unmatched junction nucleotides: 14. Germline V gene sequence: CDR1 LNHDA, CDR2 SQIVND (reference sequence). The receptor's source is a woman in her forties or fifties with active or convalescent COVID-19. The chain employs TRBV19 and TRBJ2-1; 12 nucleotides agree with TRBD2. Sample: peripheral blood. This CDR3 is CASNLASGRAGRNEQFF. The CDR3 region has the DNA TGTGCCAGTAACTTAGCTAGCGGGAGGGCCGGTAGGAATGAGCAGTTCTTC.